These 19 T cell receptor beta chains came from one sample sequenced in a study of blood T cells in healthy people across ages. The use of a sample-barcoded 5' primer and a J-beta primer mix characterized a second PCR of about 6 to 11 cycles. One entry per CDR3 protein results from TCRdb running MiXCR on the 5' RACE reads. The sample includes about 570,000 distinct CDR3 sequences, roughly 29% of them seen just once. The source material was blood. The receptor source for this set is a woman in her 70s in good health.

This sequence joins TRBV12-3 or TRBV12-4 and TRBJ1-1; TRBD1 might be the D (5 bases). The CDR3 sequence is 16 residues long. V lost 6 bases and J 0 bases, leaving 17 bases between the germline ends. CDR3 region: CASSIRDHPMNTEAFF. The DNA for the CDR3 is TGTGCCAGCAGCATTCGGGACCACCCCATGAACACTGAAGCTTTCTTT.

The J gene is TRBJ2-5, the V gene TRBV20-1; perhaps TRBD1 as D (6 bases). Germline-derived CDR1 and CDR2 are DFQATT and SNEGSKA (reference sequence). The CDR3 totals 14 residues. V gave up 5 bases and J gave up 6 bases, with 19 bases separating them. The CDR3 spells CSAYRVGIEQTQYF. CDR3 DNA sequence: TGCAGTGCTTACAGGGTGGGGATTGAACAGACCCAGTACTTC.

The chain combines TRBV12-3 or TRBV12-4 with TRBJ1-2; D may be TRBD1 (6 bases). Deletions cut 3 bases from V and 4 bases from J, with 12 bases between. The CDR3 runs 14 residues. The CDR3 DNA is TGTGCCAGCAGTTTTTGGGGGCGCGGCTATGGCTACACCTTC. Translating gives CASSFWGRGYGYTF.

This clonotype was found a few times. The J gene is TRBJ2-6, the V gene TRBV9; D is unclear. This CDR3 comprises 18 residues. Germline values: CDR1 SGDLS, CDR2 YYNGEE. V lost 2 bases and J 2 bases, leaving 17 bases between the germline ends. CDR3 sequence reads: CASSVLQRSLTGANVLTF. As DNA, the CDR3 is TGTGCCAGCAGCGTCCTACAGAGATCACTAACTGGGGCCAACGTCCTGACTTTC.

There are a few counts of this clonotype. The chain employs TRBV10-3 and TRBJ2-1; D not certain. Trimming stripped 3 bases from V and 14 bases from J, with 11 bases between. This CDR3 has 11 residues. CDR1 is ENHRY, CDR2 SYGVKD, per germline. The CDR3 DNA is TGTGCCATCAGTGAAGACGGGTTCGAGTTCTTC. Protein sequence: CAISEDGFEFF.

This chain connects TRBV29-1 to TRBJ1-4; D ambiguous. V lost 3 bases, J lost 6 bases, and 14 bases lay in between. This CDR3 contains 14 residues. The germline V gene has CDR1 SQVTM and CDR2 ANQGSEA. Here the CDR3 DNA reads TGCAGCGTTGAGTCTCGGCCCCCGGATGAAAAACTGTTTTTT. As protein: CSVESRPPDEKLFF.

This clonotype was found a few times. The rearrangement links TRBV29-1 to TRBJ1-2; D is possibly TRBD1 (6 bases). The CDR3 runs to 12 residues. The V end was cut by 4 bases, the J end by 5 bases, with 11 bases between. Germline assignment: CDR1 SQVTM and CDR2 ANQGSEA. This CDR3 is CSVGSRGYGYTF. CDR3 in DNA: TGCAGCGTTGGATCCAGGGGTTATGGCTACACCTTC.

The chain carries TRBV20-1 and TRBJ2-5, with 8 positions matching TRBD2. The CDR3 is 14 amino acids. The V segment lost 5 bases and the J segment 1 base; nucleotides outside the gene matches: 6. The germline gives CDR1 DFQATT, CDR2 SNEGSKA (reference sequence). CDR3 sequence: CSAVSGAPQETQYF. Written as DNA, the CDR3 is TGCAGTGCTGTTAGCGGGGCCCCCCAAGAGACCCAGTACTTC.

Only a few counts were recorded for this clonotype. The chain uses TRBV7-2 and TRBJ1-6; D gene ambiguous. CDR1 and CDR2 (germline): SGHTA, FQGNSA. This CDR3 is built from 12 residues. V was trimmed by 5 bases and J by 16 bases, leaving 15 bases between them. The CDR3 sequence: CASSLTRSSLHF. In DNA form, the CDR3 reads TGTGCCAGCAGCCTCACGAGGTCATCTCTCCACTTT.

This chain uses TRBV7-2 with TRBJ2-1, with TRBD2 as a possible D gene (5 bases). The better agreement between TRBJ2-5 and the DNA end casts doubt on the J call. Germline CDR1 reads SGHTA; CDR2 reads FQGNSA. The CDR3 length is 14 residues. This CDR3 reads CASSLREGPETQYF. CDR3 nucleotide sequence: TGTGCCAGCAGCTTAAGAGAGGGTCCAGAGACCCAGTACTTC.

J is TRBJ2-4 and V is TRBV29-1; tentatively, D is TRBD2 (6 bases). CDR1 is SQVTM and CDR2 is ANQGSEA in the germline V gene. V dropped 3 bases and J dropped 3 bases, with 9 bases sitting between them. The CDR3 is 13 residues long. CDR3 nucleotides: TGCAGCGTTGACGACGGGGGCAAAAACATTCAGTACTTC. Translated: CSVDDGGKNIQYF. The whole variable domain, remainder taken from reference TRBV29-1 and TRBJ2-4, is SAVISQKPSRDICQRGTSLTIQCQVDSQVTMMFWYRQQPGQSLTLIATANQGSEATYESGFVIDKFPISRPNLTFSTLTVSNMSPEDSSIYLCSVDDGGKNIQYFGAGTRLSVL.

The chain carries TRBV6-5 and TRBJ2-5; 9 nucleotides match TRBD2. The ends lost 6 bases at V and 5 bases at J; junction bases unmatched: 10. CDR1 and CDR2 from the germline V gene are MNHEY and SVGAGI. This CDR3 contains 15 residues. Here the CDR3 DNA reads TGTGCCAGCAGCCGTAGCGGGGGCGCCGTGGAGACCCAGTACTTC. Encoded protein: CASSRSGGAVETQYF.

The CDR3 coding sequence is TGTGCCAGCAACGCTCGGGGTAGCTCCTACGAGCAGTACTTC. It translates to CASNARGSSYEQYF. The rearrangement links TRBV27 to TRBJ2-7; perhaps TRBD2 as D (5 bases). V lost 7 bases to trimming and J lost 0 bases, with 13 bases between them. The CDR3 has 14 residues. Germline V gene data show CDR1 as MNHEY and CDR2 as SMNVEV (reference sequence).

The rearrangement links TRBV12-3 or TRBV12-4 to TRBJ2-6; 10 nucleotides line up with TRBD1. The CDR3 is made up of 15 amino acids. The ends lost 7 bases at V and 5 bases at J; junction bases unmatched: 5. CDR3 DNA: TGTGCCAGCATCCAAGACAGGGGGCGGGCCAACGTCCTGACTTTC. Protein product: CASIQDRGRANVLTF.

The table lists this clonotype with a few counts. V is TRBV7-9 and J is TRBJ1-2, with D possibly being TRBD1 (6 bases). Germline loops: CDR1 SEHNR, CDR2 FQNEAQ (reference sequence). The CDR3 contains 14 residues. With 4 bases removed from V and 3 bases from J, the gap between germline ends came to 12 bases. The CDR3 protein is CASSYRERDYGYTF. Written as DNA, the CDR3 is TGTGCCAGCAGCTACAGGGAGAGGGACTATGGCTACACCTTC. Together with reference TRBV7-9 and TRBJ1-2, the CDR3 gives the full variable domain: DTGVSQNPRHKITKRGQNVTFRCDPISEHNRLYWYRQTLGQGPEFLTYFQNEAQLEKSRLLSDRFSAERPKGSFSTLEIQRTEQGDSAMYLCASSYRERDYGYTFGSGTRLTVV.

The rearrangement joins TRBV28 to TRBJ2-5; 10 bases map to TRBD1. The end of the DNA is better explained by TRBJ2-7, so the J call may be wrong. The CDR3 has 13 residues. CDR1 is MDHEN, CDR2 SYDVKM, per germline. The CDR3 reads CASWDRGAYEQYF. The DNA for the CDR3 is TGTGCCAGCTGGGACAGGGGAGCCTACGAGCAGTACTTC.

Many counts were recorded for this clonotype. This chain uses TRBV18 with TRBJ2-5, with D possibly matching TRBD2 (5 bases). The ends were cut back, 0 bases at V and 5 bases at J, with 7 bases in the middle. The CDR3 length is 13 residues. The germline CDR1 and CDR2 sequences are KGHSH and LQKENI. The CDR3 reads CASSPPGVETQYF. In DNA form, the CDR3 reads TGTGCCAGCTCACCACCCGGGGTGGAGACCCAGTACTTC.

V is TRBV29-1 and J is TRBJ2-1, with TRBD2 as a possible D gene (6 bases). From germline, CDR1 is SQVTM and CDR2 ANQGSEA. Trimming left V 5 bases short and J 6 bases short, with 11 bases between. CDR3 length: 12 residues. The CDR3 loop reads CSVHGGCNEQFF. CDR3 coding DNA: TGCAGCGTTCACGGGGGATGCAATGAGCAGTTCTTC.

This clonotype turned up a few times. The chain recombines TRBV2 with TRBJ2-3; a possible D gene is TRBD2 (6 bases). Germline V gene sequence: CDR1 SNHLY, CDR2 FYNNEI. Trimming stripped 4 bases from V and 0 bases from J, with 11 bases between. This CDR3 has 15 residues. CDR3 region: CASSGWGVSTDTQYF. The CDR3 DNA is TGTGCCAGCAGTGGCTGGGGGGTTAGCACAGATACGCAGTATTTT.